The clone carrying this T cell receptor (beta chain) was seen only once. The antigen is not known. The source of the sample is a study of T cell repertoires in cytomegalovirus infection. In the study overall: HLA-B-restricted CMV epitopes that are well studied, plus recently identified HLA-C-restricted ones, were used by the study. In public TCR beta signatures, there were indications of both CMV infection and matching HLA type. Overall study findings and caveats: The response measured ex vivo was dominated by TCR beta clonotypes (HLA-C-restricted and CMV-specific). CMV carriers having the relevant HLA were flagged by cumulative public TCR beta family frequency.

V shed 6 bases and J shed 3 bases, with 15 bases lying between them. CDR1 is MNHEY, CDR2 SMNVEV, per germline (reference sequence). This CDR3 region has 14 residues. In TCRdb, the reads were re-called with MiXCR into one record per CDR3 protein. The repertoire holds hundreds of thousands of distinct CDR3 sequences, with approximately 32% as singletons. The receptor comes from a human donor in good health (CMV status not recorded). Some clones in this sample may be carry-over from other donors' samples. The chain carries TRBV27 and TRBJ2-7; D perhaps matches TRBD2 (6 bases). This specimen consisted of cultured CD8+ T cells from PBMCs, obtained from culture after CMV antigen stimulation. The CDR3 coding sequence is TGTGCCAGCAGCATGGGACTCTCGATCTACGAGCAGTACTTC. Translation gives CASSMGLSIYEQYF.